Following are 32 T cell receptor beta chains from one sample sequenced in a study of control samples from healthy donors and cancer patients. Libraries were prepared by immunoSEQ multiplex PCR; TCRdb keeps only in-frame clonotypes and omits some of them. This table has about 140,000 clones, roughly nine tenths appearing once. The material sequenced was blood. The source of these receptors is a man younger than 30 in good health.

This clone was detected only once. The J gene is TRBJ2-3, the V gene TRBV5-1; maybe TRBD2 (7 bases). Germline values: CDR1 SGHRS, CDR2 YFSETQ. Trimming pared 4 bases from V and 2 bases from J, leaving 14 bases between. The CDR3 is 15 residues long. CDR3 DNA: TGCGCCAGCAGCCTGGGGGGGCTCGTCACAGATACGCAGTATTTT. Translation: CASSLGGLVTDTQYF. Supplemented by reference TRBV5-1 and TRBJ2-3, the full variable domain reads KAGVTQTPRYLIKTRGQQVTLSCSPISGHRSVSWYQQTPGQGLQFLFEYFSETQRNKGNFPGRFSGRQFSNSRSEMNVSTLELGDSALYLCASSLGGLVTDTQYFGPGTRLTVL.

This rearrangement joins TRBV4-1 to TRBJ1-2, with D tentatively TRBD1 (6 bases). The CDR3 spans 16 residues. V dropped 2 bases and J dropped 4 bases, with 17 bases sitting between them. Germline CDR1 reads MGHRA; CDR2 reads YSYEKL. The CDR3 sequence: CASSQKKGGEGYGYTF. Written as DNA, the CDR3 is TGCGCCAGCAGCCAAAAGAAGGGGGGAGAGGGCTATGGCTACACCTTC.

The CDR3 region is CASSSNIQGLGGYTF. CDR3 coding DNA: TGTGCCAGCAGCTCCAACATCCAGGGTCTAGGTGGCTACACCTTC. J is TRBJ1-2 and V is TRBV7-9; D is possibly TRBD1 (5 bases). The CDR3 is made up of 15 amino acids. V was trimmed by 4 bases and J by 7 bases, leaving 19 bases between them. Germline CDR1 is SEHNR and CDR2 is FQNEAQ (reference sequence).

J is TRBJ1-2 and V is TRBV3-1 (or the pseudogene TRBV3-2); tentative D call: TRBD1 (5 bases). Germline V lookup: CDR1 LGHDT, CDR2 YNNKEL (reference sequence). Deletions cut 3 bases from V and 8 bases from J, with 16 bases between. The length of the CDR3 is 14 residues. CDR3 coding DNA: TGTGCCAGCAGCCATGGTGGGGGGATAACGGGCTACACCTTC. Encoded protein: CASSHGGGITGYTF.

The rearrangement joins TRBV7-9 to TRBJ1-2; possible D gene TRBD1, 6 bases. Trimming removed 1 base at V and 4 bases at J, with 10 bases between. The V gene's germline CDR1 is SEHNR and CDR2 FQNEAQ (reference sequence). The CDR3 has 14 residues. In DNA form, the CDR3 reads TGTGCCAGCAGCTTAGGACGGGGGCTCTATGGCTACACCTTC. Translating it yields CASSLGRGLYGYTF.

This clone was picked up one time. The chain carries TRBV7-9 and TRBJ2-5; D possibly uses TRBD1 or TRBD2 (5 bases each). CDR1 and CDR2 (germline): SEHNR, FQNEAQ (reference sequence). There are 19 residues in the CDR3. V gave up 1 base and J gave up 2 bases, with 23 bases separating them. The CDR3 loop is CASSLVGSGDHPGQETQYF. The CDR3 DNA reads TGTGCCAGCAGCTTAGTTGGGTCTGGGGACCACCCAGGTCAAGAGACCCAGTACTTC.

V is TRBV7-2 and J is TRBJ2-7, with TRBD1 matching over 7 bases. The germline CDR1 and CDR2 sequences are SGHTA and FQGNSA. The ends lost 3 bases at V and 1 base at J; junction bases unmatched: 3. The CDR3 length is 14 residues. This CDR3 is CASSLDRYSYEQYF. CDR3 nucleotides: TGTGCCAGCAGCTTGGACAGGTATTCCTACGAGCAGTACTTC.

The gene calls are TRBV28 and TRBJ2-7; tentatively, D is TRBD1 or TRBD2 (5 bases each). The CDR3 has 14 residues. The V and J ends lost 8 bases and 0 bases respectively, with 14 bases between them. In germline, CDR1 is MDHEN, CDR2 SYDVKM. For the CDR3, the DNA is TGTGCCAGCGGCTCCTGGGGGAGCTCCTACGAGCAGTACTTC. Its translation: CASGSWGSSYEQYF. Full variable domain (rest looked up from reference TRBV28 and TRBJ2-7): DVKVTQSSRYLVKRTGEKVFLECVQDMDHENMFWYRQDPGLGLRLIYFSYDVKMKEKGDIPEGYSVSREKKERFSLILESASTNQTSMYLCASGSWGSSYEQYFGPGTRLTVT.

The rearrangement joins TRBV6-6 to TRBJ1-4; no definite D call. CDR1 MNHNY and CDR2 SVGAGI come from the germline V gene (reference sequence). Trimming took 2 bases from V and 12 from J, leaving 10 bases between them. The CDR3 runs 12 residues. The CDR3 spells CASSYGPTELFF. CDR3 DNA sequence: TGTGCCAGCAGTTACGGTCCCACTGAACTGTTTTTT.

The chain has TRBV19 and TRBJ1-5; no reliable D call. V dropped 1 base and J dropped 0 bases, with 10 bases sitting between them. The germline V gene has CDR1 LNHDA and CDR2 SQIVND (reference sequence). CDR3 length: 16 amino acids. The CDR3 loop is CASSIVKEYSNQPQHF. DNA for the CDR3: TGTGCCAGTAGTATAGTTAAGGAATATAGCAATCAGCCCCAGCATTTT.

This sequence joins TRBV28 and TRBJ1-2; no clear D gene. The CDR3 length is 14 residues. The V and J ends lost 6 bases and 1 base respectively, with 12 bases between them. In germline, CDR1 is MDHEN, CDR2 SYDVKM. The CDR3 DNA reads TGTGCCAGCAGGCCCCCGTGGGGTAACTATGGCTACACCTTC. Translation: CASRPPWGNYGYTF.

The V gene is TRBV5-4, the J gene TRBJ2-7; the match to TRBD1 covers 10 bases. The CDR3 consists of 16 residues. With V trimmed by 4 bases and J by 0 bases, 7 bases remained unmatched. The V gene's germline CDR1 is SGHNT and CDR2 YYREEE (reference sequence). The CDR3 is CASSGGTGDSSYEQYF. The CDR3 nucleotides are TGTGCCAGCAGCGGAGGGACAGGGGATAGCTCCTACGAGCAGTACTTC.

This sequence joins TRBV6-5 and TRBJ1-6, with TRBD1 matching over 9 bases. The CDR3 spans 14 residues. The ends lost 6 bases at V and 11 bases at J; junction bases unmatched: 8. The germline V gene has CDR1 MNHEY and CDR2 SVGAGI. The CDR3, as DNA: TGTGCCAGCAGCCAGGGACAGGGCAGTACACCCCTCCACTTT. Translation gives CASSQGQGSTPLHF.

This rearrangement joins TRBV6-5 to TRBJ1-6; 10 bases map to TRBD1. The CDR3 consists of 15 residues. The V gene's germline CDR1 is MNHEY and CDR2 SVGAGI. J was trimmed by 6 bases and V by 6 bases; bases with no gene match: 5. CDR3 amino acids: CASSRTGGVNSPLHF. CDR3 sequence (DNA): TGTGCCAGCAGCCGGACAGGGGGTGTTAATTCACCCCTCCACTTT.

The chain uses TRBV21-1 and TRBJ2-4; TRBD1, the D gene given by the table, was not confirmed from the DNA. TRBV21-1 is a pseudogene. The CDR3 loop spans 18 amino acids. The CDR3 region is CARMGTGDSVLAKNIQYF. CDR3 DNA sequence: TGTGCCCGCATGGGGACAGGGGATTCCGTTCTAGCCAAAAACATTCAGTACTTC.

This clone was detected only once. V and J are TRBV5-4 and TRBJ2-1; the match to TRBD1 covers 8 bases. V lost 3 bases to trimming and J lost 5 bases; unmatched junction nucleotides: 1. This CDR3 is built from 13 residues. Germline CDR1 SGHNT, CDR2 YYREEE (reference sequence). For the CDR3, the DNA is TGTGCCAGCAGCTGGACAGGGAACAATGAGCAGTTCTTC. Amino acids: CASSWTGNNEQFF.

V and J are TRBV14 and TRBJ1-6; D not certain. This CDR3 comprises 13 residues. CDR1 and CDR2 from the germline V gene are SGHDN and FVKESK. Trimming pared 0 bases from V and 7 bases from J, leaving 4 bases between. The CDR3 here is CASSQELNSPLHF. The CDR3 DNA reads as TGTGCCAGCAGCCAAGAGCTCAATTCACCCCTCCACTTT.

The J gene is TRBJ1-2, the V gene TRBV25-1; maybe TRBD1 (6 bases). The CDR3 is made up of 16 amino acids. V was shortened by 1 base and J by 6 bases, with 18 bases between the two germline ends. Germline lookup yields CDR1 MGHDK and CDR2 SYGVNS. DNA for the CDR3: TGTGCCAGCAGTGAATCAGGGGTCCTTAAAGTTCATGGCTACACCTTC. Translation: CASSESGVLKVHGYTF.

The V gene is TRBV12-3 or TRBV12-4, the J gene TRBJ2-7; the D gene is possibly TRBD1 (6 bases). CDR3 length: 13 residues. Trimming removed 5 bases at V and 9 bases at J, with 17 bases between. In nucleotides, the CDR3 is TGTGCCAGCAGTGGGGACATAATACCTGTGCAGTACTTC. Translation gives CASSGDIIPVQYF.

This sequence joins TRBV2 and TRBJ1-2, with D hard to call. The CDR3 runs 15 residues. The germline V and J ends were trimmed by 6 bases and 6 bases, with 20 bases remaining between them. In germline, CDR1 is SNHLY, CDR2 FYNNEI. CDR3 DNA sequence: TGTGCCAGCAGGACTGCACCCGGACGGACCCATGGCTACACCTTC. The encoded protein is CASRTAPGRTHGYTF.

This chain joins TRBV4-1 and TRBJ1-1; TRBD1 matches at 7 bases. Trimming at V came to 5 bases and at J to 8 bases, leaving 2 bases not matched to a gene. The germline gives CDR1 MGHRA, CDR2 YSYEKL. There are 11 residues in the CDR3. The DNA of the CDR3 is TGCGCCAGCAGCACAGGGGAGGAAGCTTTCTTT. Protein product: CASSTGEEAFF.

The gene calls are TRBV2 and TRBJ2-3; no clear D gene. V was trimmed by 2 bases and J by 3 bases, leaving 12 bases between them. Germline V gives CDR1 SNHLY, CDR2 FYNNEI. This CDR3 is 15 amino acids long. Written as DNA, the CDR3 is TGTGCCAGCAGTGAATGGAAGGTTAGGACAGATACGCAGTATTTT. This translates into CASSEWKVRTDTQYF.

The CDR3 DNA follows: TGTGCCAGCAGTGACATACTAAGACAGGAGTCTTACGAGCAGTACTTC. Encoded protein: CASSDILRQESYEQYF. This chain links TRBV6-1 with TRBJ2-7; D is possibly TRBD1 (6 bases). The CDR3 spans 16 residues. V was shortened by 3 bases and J by 4 bases, with 19 bases between the two germline ends. The germline V gene encodes CDR1 MNHNS and CDR2 SASEGT.

The DNA of the CDR3 is TGCGCCAGCAGCTTGTCGAGGACCGAACTCTACGAGCAGTACTTC. Translated, it gives CASSLSRTELYEQYF. V is TRBV4-1 and J is TRBJ2-7; D is unclear. Trimming took 5 bases from V and 3 from J, leaving 17 bases between them. CDR3 size: 15 residues. CDR1 MGHRA and CDR2 YSYEKL come from the germline V gene.

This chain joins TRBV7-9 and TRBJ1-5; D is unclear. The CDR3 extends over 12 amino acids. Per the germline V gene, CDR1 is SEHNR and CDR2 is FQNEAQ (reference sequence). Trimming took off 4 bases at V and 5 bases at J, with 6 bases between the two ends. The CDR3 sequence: CASSYSDQPQHF. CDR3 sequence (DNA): TGTGCCAGCAGCTACAGCGATCAGCCCCAGCATTTT.

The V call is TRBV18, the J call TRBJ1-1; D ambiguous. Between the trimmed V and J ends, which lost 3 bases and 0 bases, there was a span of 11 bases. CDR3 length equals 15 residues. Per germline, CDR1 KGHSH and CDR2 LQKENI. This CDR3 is CASSPSTVMNTEAFF. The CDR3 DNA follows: TGTGCCAGCTCACCCTCCACGGTTATGAACACTGAAGCTTTCTTT.

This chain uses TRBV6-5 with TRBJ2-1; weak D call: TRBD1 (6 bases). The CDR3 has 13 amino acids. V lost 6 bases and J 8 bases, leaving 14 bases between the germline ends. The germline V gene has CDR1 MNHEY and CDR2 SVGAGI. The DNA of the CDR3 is TGTGCCAGCAGCAAGTTTAGGGGGTATGAGCAGTTCTTC. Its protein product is CASSKFRGYEQFF.

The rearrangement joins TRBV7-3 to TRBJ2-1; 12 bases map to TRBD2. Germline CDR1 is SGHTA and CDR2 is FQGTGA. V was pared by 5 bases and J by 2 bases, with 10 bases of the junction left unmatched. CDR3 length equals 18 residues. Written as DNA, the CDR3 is TGTGCCAGCAGCCCGAAAGCTAGCGGGGGGGCTACCTACAATGAGCAGTTCTTC. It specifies CASSPKASGGATYNEQFF.

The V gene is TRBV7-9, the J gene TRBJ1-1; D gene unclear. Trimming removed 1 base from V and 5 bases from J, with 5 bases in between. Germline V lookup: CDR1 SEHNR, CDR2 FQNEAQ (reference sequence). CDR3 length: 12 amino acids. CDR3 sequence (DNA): TGTGCCAGCAGCTTAGAGGTTACTGAAGCTTTCTTT. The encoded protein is CASSLEVTEAFF.

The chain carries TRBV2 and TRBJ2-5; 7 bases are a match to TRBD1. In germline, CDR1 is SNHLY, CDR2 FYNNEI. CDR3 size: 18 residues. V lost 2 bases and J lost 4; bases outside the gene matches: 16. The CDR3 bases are TGTGCCAGCAGTGAAATGGTGGCAACAGGGGCTGATCGAGAGACCCAGTACTTC. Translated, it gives CASSEMVATGADRETQYF.

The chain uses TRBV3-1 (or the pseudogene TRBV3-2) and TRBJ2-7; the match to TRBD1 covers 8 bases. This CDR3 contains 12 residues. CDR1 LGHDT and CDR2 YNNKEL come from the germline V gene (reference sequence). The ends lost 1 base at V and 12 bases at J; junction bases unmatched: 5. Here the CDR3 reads CASSQGTGIAYF. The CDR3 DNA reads TGTGCCAGCAGCCAAGGGACAGGGATTGCGTACTTC.

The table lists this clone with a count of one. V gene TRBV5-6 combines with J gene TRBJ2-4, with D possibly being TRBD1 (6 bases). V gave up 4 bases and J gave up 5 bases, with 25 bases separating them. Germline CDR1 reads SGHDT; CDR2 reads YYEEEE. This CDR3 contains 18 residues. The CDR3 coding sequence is TGTGCCAGCAGCCCCGATCCCAGGCCCAGTGGGGGCGAAAACATTCAGTACTTC. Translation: CASSPDPRPSGGENIQYF.